Shown below are 21 T cell receptor beta chains from a single sample sequenced in a study of beta chain features in type 1 diabetes (dated by TCRdb to 2017 to 2018). No cognate antigen is known for these TCRs. The library was generated by the immunoSEQ multiplex PCR assay. The entire amount of isolated RNA was reverse transcribed using the High Capacity cDNA Reverse Transcription Kit, so the sequenced TCRB transcripts were expressed ones. Imported from immuneACCESS, the table was reduced by TCRdb to in-frame sequences with V and J called. These copies leave out some clones; in studies compared against another copy, an unresolved V gene accounts for under half, and the cause of the remainder is not known. This sample gives 300,000 or so clones in total; approximately 12% of them show up just once. The top ten clones comprise roughly 0.016% of the sample. Study-level results and caveats: In all four CD4+ subsets, TCRB CDR3 length was moderately but significantly shorter in type 1 diabetes patients.

Sample: naive CD4+ T cells from blood. Explained via the paper, the cell subset or site label denotes: true naive CD4+ T cells. These receptors originate from a woman between 18 and 29 years old with type 1 diabetes.

The chain is built from TRBV19 and TRBJ2-1; 14 bases agree with TRBD2. CDR1 is LNHDA, CDR2 SQIVND, per germline (reference sequence). The CDR3 sequence is 14 residues long. The J segment lost 8 bases and the V segment lost 6 bases, leaving 3 bases of the junction unmatched. As DNA, the CDR3 is TGTGCCAGTAGGGGGACTAGCGGGAGATATGAGCAGTTCTTC. As protein: CASRGTSGRYEQFF.

The table lists this clone with a few counts. The CDR3 coding sequence is TGTGCCAGCAGCACTTCAGACAGGGGGCCCGAGCAGTACGTC. Its translation is CASSTSDRGPEQYV. This rearrangement joins TRBV21-1 to TRBJ2-7; TRBD1 is taken as the D call from the table, unchecked against the DNA. TRBV21-1 is termed a pseudogene. The CDR3 has 14 residues.

The chain combines TRBV30 with TRBJ2-5, with 12 bases matching TRBD2. The CDR3 is 17 amino acids. Germline-derived CDR1 and CDR2 are GTSNPN and SVGIG (reference sequence). The CDR3 nucleotides read TGTGCTTCGGAGACGCGAACTCTAGCGGGAGGGCGAGAGACCCAGTACTTC. Amino acids: CASETRTLAGGRETQYF.

This clone was observed a few times. The V call is TRBV25-1, the J call TRBJ2-5; 8 bases agree with TRBD2. Germline CDR1 reads MGHDK; CDR2 reads SYGVNS. The CDR3 extends over 15 amino acids. Trimming cost V 5 bases and J 5 bases; bases outside gene matches: 10. The CDR3 DNA follows: TGTGCCAGCAGTTGGCGCGGGAGGAGGGATGAGACCCAGTACTTC. Translation gives CASSWRGRRDETQYF.

CDR3 DNA sequence: TGTGCCAGCAGCGTAGGGAAACAGGGGACGCGAGATACGCAGTATTTT. Translation gives CASSVGKQGTRDTQYF. The chain recombines TRBV5-4 with TRBJ2-3; 7 positions agree with TRBD1. The CDR3 is 16 residues long. Trimming took 4 bases from V and 5 from J; bases not matched to a gene: 13. From germline, CDR1 is SGHNT and CDR2 YYREEE (reference sequence).

This clone turned up a few times. The V gene is TRBV7-9, the J gene TRBJ1-1, with D hard to call. There are 11 residues in the CDR3. Between the trimmed V and J ends, which lost 4 bases and 3 bases, there was a span of 3 bases. The germline gives CDR1 SEHNR, CDR2 FQNEAQ (reference sequence). CDR3 in amino acids: CASSSYTEAFF. The DNA for the CDR3 is TGTGCCAGCAGCTCCTACACTGAAGCTTTCTTT.

This clone has more than one count but fewer than ten. This chain uses TRBV7-9 with TRBJ2-6; TRBD1 aligns across 7 bases. The CDR3 is 19 residues long. The ends lost 4 bases at V and 1 base at J; junction bases unmatched: 13. Germline-derived CDR1 and CDR2 are SEHNR and FQNEAQ (reference sequence). In DNA form, the CDR3 reads TGTGCCAGCAGCTCTCGGGACAGCCCCTCAACGTCTGGGGCCAACGTCCTGACTTTC. It specifies CASSSRDSPSTSGANVLTF.

The chain employs TRBV10-3 and TRBJ2-5; 13 bases fit TRBD2. V shed 6 bases, J shed 5 bases, and the junction held 3 bases outside the gene matches. CDR3 length: 14 amino acids. Germline CDR1 is ENHRY and CDR2 is SYGVKD. This CDR3 is CAIRPGLAGETQYF. The CDR3 DNA sequence: TGTGCCATCAGGCCGGGACTAGCGGGGGAGACCCAGTACTTC.

V usage is TRBV5-1 and J usage is TRBJ2-5; D not resolved. V lost 2 bases to trimming and J lost 3 bases, with 8 bases between them. The CDR3 is made up of 13 amino acids. Germline assignment: CDR1 SGHRS and CDR2 YFSETQ. The CDR3 reads CASSFSVEETQYF. CDR3 sequence (DNA): TGCGCCAGCAGCTTCTCCGTAGAAGAGACCCAGTACTTC.

The J gene is TRBJ2-2, the V gene TRBV15; tentatively, D is TRBD1 (5 bases). Per germline, CDR1 LNHNV and CDR2 YYDKDF (reference sequence). The V gene lost 1 base and the J gene lost 0 bases, with 9 bases spanning the gap. The CDR3 is made up of 16 amino acids. The CDR3 region is CATSRGGSANTGELFF. CDR3 in DNA: TGTGCCACCAGCAGAGGGGGCAGTGCGAACACCGGGGAGCTGTTTTTT.

The J gene is TRBJ2-1, the V gene TRBV2; D not certain. V was pared by 5 bases and J by 6 bases, with 5 bases between. The germline CDR1 and CDR2 sequences are SNHLY and FYNNEI. This CDR3 has 11 amino acids. The CDR3 DNA follows: TGTGCCAGCAGTCAATTCAATGAGCAGTTCTTC. Its translation: CASSQFNEQFF.

This clone has a handful of counts. V is TRBV30 and J is TRBJ2-2; 11 positions agree with TRBD2. Trimming took 2 bases from V and 4 from J; bases not matched to a gene: 3. The germline CDR1 and CDR2 sequences are GTSNPN and SVGIG (reference sequence). CDR3 length equals 15 residues. CDR3 DNA: TGTGCCTGGAGTCCCGGGACTAGCGGCACCGGGGAGCTGTTTTTT. Translated, it gives CAWSPGTSGTGELFF.

Of note for this clone: Distinct nucleotide sequences in the sample also encode this CDR3. The chain has TRBV5-1 and TRBJ2-3, with D perhaps matching TRBD2 (6 bases). Germline V gives CDR1 SGHRS, CDR2 YFSETQ. The CDR3 sequence is 14 residues long. Trimming removed 2 bases from V and 0 bases from J, with 7 bases in between. The CDR3 spells CASSFGGSTDTQYF. The CDR3 nucleotides read TGCGCCAGCAGCTTTGGGGGGAGCACAGATACGCAGTATTTT.

The V call is TRBV5-4, the J call TRBJ2-1; the match to TRBD2 covers 7 bases. This CDR3 is 18 amino acids long. Germline trimming cut 0 bases from V and 6 bases from J; bases unmatched to any gene: 15. CDR1 is SGHNT, CDR2 YYREEE, per germline (reference sequence). The chain's CDR3 is CASSLEWVLAESSNEQFF. The DNA for the CDR3 is TGTGCCAGCAGCTTGGAGTGGGTGCTAGCGGAGTCGTCCAATGAGCAGTTCTTC.

This clone showed up just a few times. J is TRBJ2-5 and V is TRBV18, with TRBD2 as a possible D gene (5 bases). This CDR3 region has 17 residues. Trimming took 1 base from V and 3 from J, leaving 18 bases between them. CDR1 and CDR2 from the germline V gene are KGHSH and LQKENI. CDR3 residues: CASSPQLGGSTEETQYF. The CDR3 region has the DNA TGTGCCAGCTCACCACAACTAGGTGGCAGCACAGAAGAGACCCAGTACTTC.

The chain couples TRBV15 to TRBJ1-2; weak D call: TRBD1 (5 bases). The CDR3 loop spans 14 amino acids. Germline CDR1 reads LNHNV; CDR2 reads YYDKDF (reference sequence). Trimming cost V 1 base and J 3 bases, with 9 bases left between them. CDR3 in amino acids: CATSRGRVDYGYTF. The CDR3 DNA sequence: TGTGCCACCAGCAGAGGCAGGGTCGACTATGGCTACACCTTC.

A few counts support this clone. V is TRBV5-1 and J is TRBJ2-5; TRBD1 matches 9 bases. Germline trimming cut 6 bases from V and 4 bases from J; bases unmatched to any gene: 4. Per germline, CDR1 SGHRS and CDR2 YFSETQ. The CDR3 spans 13 residues. The CDR3 region has the DNA TGCGCCAGCACCCAGACAGGGGGAGAGACCCAGTACTTC. Amino acid sequence: CASTQTGGETQYF.

With respect to this clone: Other DNA sequences in this specimen translate into the identical CDR3. The rearrangement joins TRBV28 to TRBJ2-1; 8 bases are shared with TRBD2. This CDR3 has 16 amino acids. The trim removed 4 bases at V and 0 bases at J, leaving 5 bases unmatched. Germline V gene data show CDR1 as MDHEN and CDR2 as SYDVKM. CDR3: CASSSPAGGSYNEQFF. In DNA, the CDR3 is TGTGCCAGCAGTTCCCCCGCGGGAGGCTCCTACAATGAGCAGTTCTTC.

This chain uses TRBV7-6 with TRBJ2-1; tentative D call: TRBD1 (6 bases). Germline lookup yields CDR1 SGHVS and CDR2 FNYEAQ. V lost 4 bases to trimming and J lost 4 bases, with 14 bases between them. The CDR3 has 15 amino acids. DNA for the CDR3: TGTGCCAGCAGCTCCGGGACACCACAATACAATGAGCAGTTCTTC. Translated, it gives CASSSGTPQYNEQFF.

The genes are TRBV29-1 and TRBJ2-7, with 12 bases aligning to TRBD2. The CDR3 has 15 amino acids. The V and J ends lost 1 base and 7 bases, in that order; junction bases with no gene match: 8. Germline CDR1 is SQVTM and CDR2 is ANQGSEA. This CDR3 is CSVEATSGSSWEQYF. The DNA of the CDR3 is TGCAGCGTTGAAGCGACTAGCGGGAGCTCGTGGGAGCAGTACTTC.

This clone has just a few counts. The chain combines TRBV6-6 with TRBJ2-3; maybe TRBD2 (5 bases). The V and J ends lost 4 bases and 1 base respectively, with 12 bases between them. Germline loops: CDR1 MNHNY, CDR2 SVGAGI (reference sequence). CDR3 length: 15 residues. The CDR3 coding sequence is TGTGCCAGCAGTTCCCATGGTAGCGGCACAGATACGCAGTATTTT. Translating gives CASSSHGSGTDTQYF.